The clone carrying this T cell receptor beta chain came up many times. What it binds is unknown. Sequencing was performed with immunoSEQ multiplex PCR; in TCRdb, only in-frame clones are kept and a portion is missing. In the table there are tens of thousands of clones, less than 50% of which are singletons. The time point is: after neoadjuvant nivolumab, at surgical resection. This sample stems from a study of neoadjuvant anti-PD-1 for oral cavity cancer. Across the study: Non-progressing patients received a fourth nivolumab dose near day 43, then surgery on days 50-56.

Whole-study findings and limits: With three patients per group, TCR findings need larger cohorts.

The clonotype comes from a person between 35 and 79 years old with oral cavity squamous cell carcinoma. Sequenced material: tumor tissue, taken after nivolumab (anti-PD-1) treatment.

The CDR3 sequence: CASSVAGGGQGFGYTF. CDR3 nucleotide sequence: TGTGCCAGCAGCGTAGCAGGGGGCGGACAGGGTTTTGGCTACACCTTC. The genes are TRBV9 and TRBJ1-2; 8 bases agree with TRBD1. The V gene end was trimmed by 0 bases and the J gene end by 7 bases; junction bases not matched to a gene: 11. CDR1 is SGDLS, CDR2 YYNGEE, per germline. This CDR3 is built from 16 residues.